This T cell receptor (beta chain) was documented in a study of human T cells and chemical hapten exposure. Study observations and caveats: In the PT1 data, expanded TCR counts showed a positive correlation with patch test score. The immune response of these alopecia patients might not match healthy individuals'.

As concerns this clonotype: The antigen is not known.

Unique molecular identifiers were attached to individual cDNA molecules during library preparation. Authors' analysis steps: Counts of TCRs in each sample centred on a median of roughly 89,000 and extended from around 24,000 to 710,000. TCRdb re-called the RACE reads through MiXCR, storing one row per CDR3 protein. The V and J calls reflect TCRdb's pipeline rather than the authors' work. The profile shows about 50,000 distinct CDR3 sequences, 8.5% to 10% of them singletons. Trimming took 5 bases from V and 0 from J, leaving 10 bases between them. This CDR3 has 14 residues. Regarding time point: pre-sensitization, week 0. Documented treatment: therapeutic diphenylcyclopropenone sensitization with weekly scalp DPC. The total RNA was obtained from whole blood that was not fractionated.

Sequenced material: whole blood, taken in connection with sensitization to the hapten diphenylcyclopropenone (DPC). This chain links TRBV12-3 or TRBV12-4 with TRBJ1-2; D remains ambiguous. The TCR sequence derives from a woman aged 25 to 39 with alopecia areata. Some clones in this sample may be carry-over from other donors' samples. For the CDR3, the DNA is TGTGCCAGCAGTCCTCGGGCAGCTAACTATGGCTACACCTTC. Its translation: CASSPRAANYGYTF.